This TCR beta chain is from a study of PD-1 blockade in classical Hodgkin lymphoma. General observations from the study: Before treatment, complete responders showed about the same diversity as newly diagnosed patients. Researchers reported that CD4+ TCR diversity, though not CD8+, rose significantly by C4D1. Diminished baseline TCR diversity has been reported in newly diagnosed patients relative to healthy donors.

Using immunoSEQ multiplex PCR, the repertoire was profiled, and TCRdb retains in-frame clones only, with some absent. The sample holds approximately 60,000 clones, around 89% seen once. CDR1 SGDLS and CDR2 YYNGEE come from the germline V gene. V dropped 0 bases and J dropped 9; count of bases not matched to a gene: 12. This CDR3 comprises 17 residues. Turning to this clone: What it binds is not known.

Each patient experienced a relapse that followed autologous stem cell transplantation, and brentuximab vedotin exposure varied. The TCR was taken from a human donor with classical Hodgkin lymphoma. The chain links TRBV9 to TRBJ2-1, with 10 bases fitting TRBD2. Material: peripheral blood mononuclear cells (PBMCs), obtained at baseline. CDR3 bases: TGTGCCAGCAGCGTAGCTCTTAGAAGCGGGGGGGCCGCTGAGCAGTTCTTC. Translated: CASSVALRSGGAAEQFF.